Following are 10 T cell receptor beta chains from one sample sequenced in a study of T cell changes during pregnancy in multiple sclerosis. Produced via immunoSEQ multiplex PCR; TCRdb's table is partial and in-frame only. In the table there are approximately 32,000 clones, over 85% of which are singletons. The sequences come from CD8+ T cells from peripheral blood mononuclear cells, collected in the first trimester of pregnancy. The receptors shown here come from a female donor with multiple sclerosis, enrolled in a pregnancy study.

The chain carries TRBV7-2 and TRBJ2-7, with 8 positions matching TRBD2. V lost 1 base, J lost 2 bases, and 4 bases stayed unmatched. Germline V CDR1 and CDR2: SGHTA, FQGNSA. The CDR3 totals 15 residues. The CDR3 spells CASSLETGGPYEQYF. CDR3 nucleotide sequence: TGTGCCAGCAGCTTAGAAACGGGAGGGCCCTACGAGCAGTACTTC.

The chain employs TRBV29-1 and TRBJ1-1; tentative D call: TRBD1 (6 bases). The ends were cut back, 8 bases at V and 5 bases at J, with 12 bases in the middle. Germline V lookup: CDR1 SQVTM, CDR2 ANQGSEA. This CDR3 comprises 11 residues. CDR3 coding DNA: TGCAGCACCGGCAGGGGAACTGAAGCTTTCTTT. This codes for CSTGRGTEAFF. Drawing the rest from reference TRBV29-1 and TRBJ1-1, the complete variable domain is SAVISQKPSRDICQRGTSLTIQCQVDSQVTMMFWYRQQPGQSLTLIATANQGSEATYESGFVIDKFPISRPNLTFSTLTVSNMSPEDSSIYLCSTGRGTEAFFGQGTRLTVV.

The gene calls are TRBV9 and TRBJ2-1; D may be TRBD2 (6 bases). V gave up 0 bases and J gave up 2 bases, with 15 bases separating them. The CDR3 covers 17 residues. Germline CDR1 and CDR2: SGDLS and YYNGEE. CDR3 DNA sequence: TGTGCCAGCAGCGTAGCGGGAGCCCCTAAAACCTACAATGAGCAGTTCTTC. Amino acids: CASSVAGAPKTYNEQFF. Using reference TRBV9 and TRBJ2-1 for the parts outside the CDR3, the full variable domain is DSGVTQTPKHLITATGQRVTLRCSPRSGDLSVYWYQQSLDQGLQFLIQYYNGEERAKGNILERFSAQQFPDLHSELNLSSLELGDSALYFCASSVAGAPKTYNEQFFGPGTRLTVL.

The V gene is TRBV2, the J gene TRBJ2-7; D remains ambiguous. CDR1 is SNHLY, CDR2 FYNNEI, per germline. The CDR3 is made up of 13 amino acids. V lost 2 bases and J lost 3, with 8 bases in between. The CDR3 reads CASSELEHYEQYF. The DNA of the CDR3 is TGTGCCAGCAGTGAACTAGAACACTACGAGCAGTACTTC. The full variable domain, its missing parts supplied by reference TRBV2 and TRBJ2-7, is EPEVTQTPSHQVTQMGQEVILRCVPISNHLYFYWYRQILGQKVEFLVSFYNNEISEKSEIFDDQFSVERPDGSNFTLKIRSTKLEDSAMYFCASSELEHYEQYFGPGTRLTVT.

The chain is built from TRBV28 and TRBJ2-5; tentative D call: TRBD1 (6 bases). Trimming cost V 1 base and J 1 base, with 10 bases left between them. This CDR3 contains 15 residues. Germline values: CDR1 MDHEN, CDR2 SYDVKM. The CDR3 DNA reads as TGTGCCAGCAGTTTATTCTCGGACAGCCAAGAGACCCAGTACTTC. Protein product: CASSLFSDSQETQYF.

CDR3: CASSDLRGWTEAFF. The CDR3 region has the DNA TGTGCCAGCAGCGACCTCAGGGGATGGACTGAAGCTTTCTTT. V and J are TRBV7-8 and TRBJ1-1; possibly TRBD1 for D (6 bases). The V gene lost 5 bases and the J gene lost 5 bases, with 15 bases spanning the gap. This CDR3 has 14 residues. The germline V gene encodes CDR1 SGHVS and CDR2 FQNEAQ. Supplemented by reference TRBV7-8 and TRBJ1-1, the full variable domain reads GAGVSQSPRYKVAKRGQDVALRCDPISGHVSLFWYQQALGQGPEFLTYFQNEAQLDKSGLPSDRFFAERPEGSVSTLKIQRTQQEDSAVYLCASSDLRGWTEAFFGQGTRLTVV.

In its sample, this clone was seen once. This rearrangement joins TRBV7-9 to TRBJ2-3; possible D gene TRBD1, 6 bases. Germline V gene sequence: CDR1 SEHNR, CDR2 FQNEAQ (reference sequence). The CDR3 loop spans 14 amino acids. V shed 4 bases and J shed 2 bases, with 10 bases lying between them. The CDR3 DNA is TGTGCCAGCAGCTCGACAGGACTCACAGATACGCAGTATTTT. Amino acid sequence: CASSSTGLTDTQYF.

This clone was observed once. V usage is TRBV7-2 and J usage is TRBJ2-3; 9 nucleotides match TRBD1. Looked up from germline, CDR1 is SGHTA and CDR2 is FQGNSA. The CDR3 is made up of 15 amino acids. J was trimmed by 6 bases and V by 5 bases; bases with no gene match: 9. CDR3 in DNA: TGTGCCAGCAGCGTTACAGGGGGCGCATATGATACGCAGTATTTT. Translated: CASSVTGGAYDTQYF.

The chain is built from TRBV27 and TRBJ2-1; D not resolved. Germline CDR1 and CDR2: MNHEY and SMNVEV (reference sequence). V gave up 2 bases and J gave up 4 bases, with 6 bases separating them. There are 13 residues in the CDR3. The CDR3: CASSLRVYNEQFF. In DNA form, the CDR3 reads TGTGCCAGCAGTTTACGGGTTTACAATGAGCAGTTCTTC.

The chain employs TRBV19 and TRBJ1-1; D uncertain. Germline V CDR1 and CDR2: LNHDA, SQIVND (reference sequence). The V end was cut by 7 bases, the J end by 3 bases, with 12 bases between. This CDR3 spans 13 amino acids. The CDR3 DNA is TGTGCCAGTACCCCAGCGAGTTACACTGAAGCTTTCTTT. Its protein is CASTPASYTEAFF.